Sequencing of this T cell receptor (beta chain) was carried out in a study of shared clonotypes between healthy human individuals. The table lists this clone with a few counts. Each donor was a Caucasian adult residing in Nashville, Tennessee. The investigators split CD4+ cells into a CD45RA+ naive subset and a CD45RA-negative memory subset. Every immunoSEQ plate was one replicate of a subset's evenly spread DNA. Only in-frame clones appear in the TCRdb table, and some are missing; sequencing was by immunoSEQ multiplex PCR. This repertoire shows some 1.1 million clones, 77% found once; its top ten account for roughly 0.9%. Germline lookup yields CDR1 SEHNR and CDR2 FQNEAQ (reference sequence). This CDR3 is built from 15 residues. The V end was cut by 10 bases, the J end by 0 bases, with 18 bases between.

The V and J genes are TRBV7-9 and TRBJ1-1; no firm D call. The TCR was taken from a man younger than 30 in good health. Some clones in this sample may be carry-over from other donors' samples. The sample comprised memory CD4+ T cells from PBMCs. Subset specified: CD45RA-negative fraction. The CDR3: CAIPRGTFMNTEAFF. DNA for the CDR3: TGTGCCATCCCCCGGGGTACTTTCATGAACACTGAAGCTTTCTTT.